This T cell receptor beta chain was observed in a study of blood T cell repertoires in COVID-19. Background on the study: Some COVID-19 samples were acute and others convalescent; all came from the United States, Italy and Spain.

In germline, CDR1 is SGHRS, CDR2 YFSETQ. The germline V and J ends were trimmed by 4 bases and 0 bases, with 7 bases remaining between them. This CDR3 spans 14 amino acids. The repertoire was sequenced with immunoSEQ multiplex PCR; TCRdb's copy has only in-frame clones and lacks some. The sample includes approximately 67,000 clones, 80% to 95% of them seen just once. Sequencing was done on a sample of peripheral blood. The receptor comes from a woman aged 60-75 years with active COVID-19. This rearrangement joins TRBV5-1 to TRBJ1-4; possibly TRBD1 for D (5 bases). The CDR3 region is CASSRDSTNEKLFF. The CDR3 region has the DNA TGCGCCAGCAGCCGGGACTCAACTAATGAAAAACTGTTTTTT.